This TCR beta chain originates from a study of CD8 T cells in ankylosing spondylitis. Study results and caveats: What seemed typical of ankylosing spondylitis blood was a TCR beta motif built from several highly homologous variants.

Via MiXCR, TCRdb re-called the 5' RACE reads, giving one row per CDR3 protein. The data contain 500,000 to 550,000 distinct CDR3 sequences, roughly 13% of them singletons. A note on this clonotype: Its target is unknown.

V lost 4 bases and J lost 8, with 6 bases in between. The CDR3 consists of 11 residues. Germline V gives CDR1 ENHRY, CDR2 SYGVKD. The sample consisted of blood, either unsorted or a sorted T cell fraction (not recorded which). The TCR originated in a male donor with ankylosing spondylitis. The rearrangement joins TRBV10-3 to TRBJ2-1; unclear D gene. The CDR3 DNA reads as TGTGCCATCAGTGCTCGGGATGAGCAGTTCTTC. As protein: CAISARDEQFF.